This TCR beta chain was captured by sequencing in a study of blood T cell repertoires in COVID-19. TCRdb's table, derived via immunoSEQ multiplex PCR, lists solely in-frame clones and lacks some. The sample has more than 350,000 clones, 85% to 90% seen once; the top ten hold roughly a tenth. CDR1 is SGHKS and CDR2 is YYEKEE in the germline V gene (reference sequence). The V gene lost 4 bases and the J gene lost 1 base, with 5 bases spanning the gap. The CDR3 covers 12 residues. Individuals drawn from under 30 US areas were about 18 to 100 years old. This clonotype was obtained from a woman aged 45-65 years who had recovered from COVID-19. V gene TRBV5-5 combines with J gene TRBJ1-1; D unclear. The source material was PBMCs or T cells enriched from blood (not recorded which). CDR3 loop: CASSPWNTEAFF. In DNA, the CDR3 is TGTGCCAGCAGCCCGTGGAACACTGAAGCTTTCTTT. The whole variable domain, remainder taken from reference TRBV5-5 and TRBJ1-1, is DAGVTQSPTHLIKTRGQQVTLRCSPISGHKSVSWYQQVLGQGPQFIFQYYEKEERGRGNFPDRFSARQFPNYSSELNVNALLLGDSALYLCASSPWNTEAFFGQGTRLTVV.